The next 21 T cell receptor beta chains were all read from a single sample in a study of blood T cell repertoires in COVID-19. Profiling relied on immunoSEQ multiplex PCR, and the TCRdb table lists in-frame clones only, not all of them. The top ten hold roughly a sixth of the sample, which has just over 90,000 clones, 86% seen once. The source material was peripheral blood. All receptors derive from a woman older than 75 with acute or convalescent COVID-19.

CDR3 loop: CSVGRGRDTQYF. The CDR3 DNA reads as TGCAGCGTCGGCAGGGGGCGTGATACGCAGTATTTT. The chain carries TRBV29-1 and TRBJ2-3; 8 positions agree with TRBD1. This CDR3 has 12 residues. Germline values: CDR1 SQVTM, CDR2 ANQGSEA. Trimming took 6 bases from V and 6 from J; bases not matched to a gene: 5.

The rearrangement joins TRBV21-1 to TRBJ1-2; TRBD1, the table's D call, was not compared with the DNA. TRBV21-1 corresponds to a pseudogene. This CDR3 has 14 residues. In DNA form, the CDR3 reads TGTGCCAGCAGCAAAGTAGCAGGGTTTTATGGCTACACCTTC. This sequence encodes CASSKVAGFYGYTF.

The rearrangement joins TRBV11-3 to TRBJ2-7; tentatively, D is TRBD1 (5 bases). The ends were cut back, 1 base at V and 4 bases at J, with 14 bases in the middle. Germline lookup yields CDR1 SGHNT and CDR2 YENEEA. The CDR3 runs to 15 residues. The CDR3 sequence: CASSLVGAGPYEQYF. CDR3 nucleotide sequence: TGTGCCAGCAGCTTAGTAGGGGCAGGTCCATACGAGCAGTACTTC.

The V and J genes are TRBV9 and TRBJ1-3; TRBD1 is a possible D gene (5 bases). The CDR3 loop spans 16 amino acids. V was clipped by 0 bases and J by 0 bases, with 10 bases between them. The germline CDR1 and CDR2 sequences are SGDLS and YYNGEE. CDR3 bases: TGTGCCAGCAGCGTAGTCGCGGGGCCCTCTGGAAACACCATATATTTT. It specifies CASSVVAGPSGNTIYF.

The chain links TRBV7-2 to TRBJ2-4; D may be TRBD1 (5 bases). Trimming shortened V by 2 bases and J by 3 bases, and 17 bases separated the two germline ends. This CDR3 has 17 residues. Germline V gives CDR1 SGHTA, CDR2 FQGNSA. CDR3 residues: CASSLNKGIGFKNIQYF. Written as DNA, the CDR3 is TGTGCCAGCAGCTTAAATAAGGGGATAGGCTTCAAAAACATTCAGTACTTC.

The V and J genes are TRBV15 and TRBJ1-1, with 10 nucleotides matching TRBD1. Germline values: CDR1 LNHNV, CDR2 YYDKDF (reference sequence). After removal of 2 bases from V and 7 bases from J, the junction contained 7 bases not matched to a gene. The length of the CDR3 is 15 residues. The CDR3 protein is CATSRLTGGGGEAFF. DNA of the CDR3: TGTGCCACCAGCAGATTGACAGGGGGCGGAGGTGAAGCTTTCTTT.

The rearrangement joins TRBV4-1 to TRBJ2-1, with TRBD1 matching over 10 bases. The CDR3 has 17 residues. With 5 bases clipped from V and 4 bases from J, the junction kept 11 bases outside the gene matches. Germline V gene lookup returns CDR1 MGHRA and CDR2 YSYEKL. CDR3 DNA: TGCGCCAGCAGCTCCCGACGGGGGACAGGGGATTACAATGAGCAGTTCTTC. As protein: CASSSRRGTGDYNEQFF.

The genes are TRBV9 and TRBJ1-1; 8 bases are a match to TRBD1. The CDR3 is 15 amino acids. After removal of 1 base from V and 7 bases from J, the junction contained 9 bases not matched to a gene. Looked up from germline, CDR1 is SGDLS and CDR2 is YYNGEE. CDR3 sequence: CASSVSTGVKGEAFF. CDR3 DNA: TGTGCCAGCAGCGTATCGACAGGGGTGAAGGGTGAAGCTTTCTTT.

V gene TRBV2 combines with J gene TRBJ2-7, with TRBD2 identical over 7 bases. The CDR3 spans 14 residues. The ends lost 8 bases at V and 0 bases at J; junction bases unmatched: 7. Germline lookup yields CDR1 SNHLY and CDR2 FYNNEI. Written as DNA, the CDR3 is TGTGCCAGCTGGGGGGGAGAGTACTCCTACGAGCAGTACTTC. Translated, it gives CASWGGEYSYEQYF.

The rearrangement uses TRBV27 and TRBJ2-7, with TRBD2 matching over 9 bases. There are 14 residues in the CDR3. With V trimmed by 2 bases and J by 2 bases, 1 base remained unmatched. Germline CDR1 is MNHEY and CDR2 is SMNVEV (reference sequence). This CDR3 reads CASSLTSGPYEQYF. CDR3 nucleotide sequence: TGTGCCAGCAGTTTAACTAGCGGGCCCTACGAGCAGTACTTC.

The CDR3 bases are TGCGCCAGCAGCTCCACTAGCGGGGCGAGCTCCTACGAGCAGTACTTC. This encodes CASSSTSGASSYEQYF. This chain joins TRBV5-1 and TRBJ2-7, with 10 bases lining up with TRBD2. V dropped 3 bases and J dropped 0; count of bases not matched to a gene: 6. CDR1 and CDR2 from the germline V gene are SGHRS and YFSETQ. This CDR3 contains 16 residues. The full variable domain, rest sourced from reference TRBV5-1 and TRBJ2-7, is KAGVTQTPRYLIKTRGQQVTLSCSPISGHRSVSWYQQTPGQGLQFLFEYFSETQRNKGNFPGRFSGRQFSNSRSEMNVSTLELGDSALYLCASSSTSGASSYEQYFGPGTRLTVT.

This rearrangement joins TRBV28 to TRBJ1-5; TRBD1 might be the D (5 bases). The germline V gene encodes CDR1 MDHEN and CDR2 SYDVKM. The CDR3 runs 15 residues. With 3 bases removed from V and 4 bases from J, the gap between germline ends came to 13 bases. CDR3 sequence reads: CASSFSGAANQPQHF. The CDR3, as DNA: TGTGCCAGCAGTTTTTCTGGGGCAGCAAATCAGCCCCAGCATTTT.

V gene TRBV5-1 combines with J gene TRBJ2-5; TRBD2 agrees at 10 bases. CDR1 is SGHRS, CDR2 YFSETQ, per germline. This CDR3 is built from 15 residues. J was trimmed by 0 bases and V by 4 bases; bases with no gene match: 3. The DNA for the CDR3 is TGCGCCAGCAGCACCGGGACTAGCGACCAAGAGACCCAGTACTTC. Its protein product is CASSTGTSDQETQYF.

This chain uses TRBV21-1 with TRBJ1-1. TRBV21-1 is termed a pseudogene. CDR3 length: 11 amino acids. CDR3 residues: CASSKSSEAFF. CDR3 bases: TGTGCCAGCAGCAAATCGTCGGAAGCTTTCTTT.

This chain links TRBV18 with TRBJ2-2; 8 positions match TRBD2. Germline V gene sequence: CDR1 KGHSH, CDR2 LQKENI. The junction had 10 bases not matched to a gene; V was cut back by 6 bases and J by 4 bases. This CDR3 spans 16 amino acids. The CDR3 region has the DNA TGTGCCAGCTCCCCCTGGACTAGCTCGATCACCGGGGAGCTGTTTTTT. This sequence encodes CASSPWTSSITGELFF.

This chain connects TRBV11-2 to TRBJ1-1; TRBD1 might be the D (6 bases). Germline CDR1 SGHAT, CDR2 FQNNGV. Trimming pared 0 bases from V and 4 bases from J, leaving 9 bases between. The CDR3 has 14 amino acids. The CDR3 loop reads CASSLDTGSTEAFF. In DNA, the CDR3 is TGTGCCAGCAGCTTAGACACAGGGAGCACTGAAGCTTTCTTT.

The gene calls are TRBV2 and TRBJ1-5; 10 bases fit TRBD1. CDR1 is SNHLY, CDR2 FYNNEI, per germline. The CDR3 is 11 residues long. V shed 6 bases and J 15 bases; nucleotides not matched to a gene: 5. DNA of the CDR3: TGTGCCAGCAGAACGACAGGGGGCCCGCATTTT. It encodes CASRTTGGPHF.

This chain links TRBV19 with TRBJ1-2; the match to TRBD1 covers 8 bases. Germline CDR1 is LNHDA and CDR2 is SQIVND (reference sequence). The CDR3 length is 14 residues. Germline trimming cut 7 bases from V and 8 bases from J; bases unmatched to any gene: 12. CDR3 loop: CASIYSDRGEGYTF. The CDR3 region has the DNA TGTGCCAGTATCTACTCCGACAGGGGTGAGGGCTACACCTTC.

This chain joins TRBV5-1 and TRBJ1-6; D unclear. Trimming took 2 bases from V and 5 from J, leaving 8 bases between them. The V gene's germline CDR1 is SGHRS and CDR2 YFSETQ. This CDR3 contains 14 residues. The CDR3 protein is CASSFHSDNSPLHF. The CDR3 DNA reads TGCGCCAGCAGCTTCCATAGCGATAATTCACCCCTCCACTTT.

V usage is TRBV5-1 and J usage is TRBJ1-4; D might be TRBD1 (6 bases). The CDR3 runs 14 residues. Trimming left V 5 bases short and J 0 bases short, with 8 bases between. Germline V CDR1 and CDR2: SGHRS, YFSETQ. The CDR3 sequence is CASSTGSTNEKLFF. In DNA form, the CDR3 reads TGCGCCAGCAGTACAGGGTCAACTAATGAAAAACTGTTTTTT.

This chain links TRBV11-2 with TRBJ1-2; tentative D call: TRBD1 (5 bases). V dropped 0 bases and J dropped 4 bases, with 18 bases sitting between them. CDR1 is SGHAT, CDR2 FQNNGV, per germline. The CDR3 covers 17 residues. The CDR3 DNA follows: TGTGCCAGCAGCTTAGATGTCGGAGAGGAAGGGGTCTATGGCTACACCTTC. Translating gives CASSLDVGEEGVYGYTF.